The clone carrying this TCR beta chain showed up just a few times. What it binds is not known. The CDR3 loop spans 13 amino acids. Germline lookup yields CDR1 MNHEY and CDR2 SVGEGT. V lost 10 bases, J lost 4 bases, and 8 bases stayed unmatched. These data come from a study of molecular identifiers for immune sequencing clone quantification. Background on the study: Four of five splits of RNA from about 19,000 or 110,000 naive CD8 cells were sequenced in replicates.

Points from the study as a whole: Clones carrying above 20 RNA copies accounted for over 97% of effector molecules, under 1% in naive cells.

Generation of bulk TCR libraries relied on previously described methods and listed TCR primers. MiXCR, applied by TCRdb to the PCR reads, yields one record per CDR3 protein. In the table there are about 640,000 distinct CDR3 sequences, 15% to 20% of which are singletons. The sample consisted of naive CD8+ T cells from blood, with Jurkat cell RNA spiked in. Subset meaning: FACS-sorted CD8+CD4-CCR7+CD45RA+ naive T cells. The chain carries TRBV6-2 or TRBV6-3 and TRBJ2-7, with 9 bases that match TRBD1. This TCR was sampled from a human donor in good health. Some libraries in this study had Jurkat cell RNA spiked in. CDR3 region: CATEIQGAYEQYF. The CDR3 bases are TGTGCCACCGAGATACAGGGGGCTTACGAGCAGTACTTC.